What follows are 10 T cell receptor beta chains derived from one specimen sequenced in a study of control samples from healthy donors and cancer patients. Measured with immunoSEQ multiplex PCR; TCRdb has only the in-frame clones, and not every one. Of roughly 100,000 clones in the sample, 83% were seen once. Sequenced input: blood. These TCRs come from a woman in her fifties or sixties in good health.

The rearrangement links TRBV7-9 to TRBJ1-1; D gene unclear. Germline V CDR1 and CDR2: SEHNR, FQNEAQ (reference sequence). The CDR3 contains 14 residues. Trimming shortened V by 5 bases and J by 5 bases, and 15 bases separated the two germline ends. The CDR3 region is CASSLLGLITEAFF. The CDR3 bases are TGTGCCAGCAGCCTCCTCGGCCTGATTACTGAAGCTTTCTTT.

This clone has more than one count but fewer than ten. This rearrangement joins TRBV4-2 to TRBJ2-1; D remains unclear. This CDR3 has 14 amino acids. V was cut by 0 bases and J by 8 bases, with 11 bases left in between. The germline V gene has CDR1 LGHNA and CDR2 YNFKEQ. This chain's CDR3 is CASSQDPSNYEQFF. In nucleotides, the CDR3 is TGTGCCAGCAGCCAAGATCCCTCGAACTATGAGCAGTTCTTC.

The rearrangement uses TRBV6-1 and TRBJ1-6; D is perhaps TRBD1 (6 bases). Germline-derived CDR1 and CDR2 are MNHNS and SASEGT. This CDR3 region has 14 residues. V was trimmed by 2 bases and J by 9 bases, leaving 11 bases between them. The CDR3 is CASSEPRGSSPLHF. CDR3 bases: TGTGCCAGCAGTGAACCGAGGGGGAGTTCACCCCTCCACTTT.

The chain is built from TRBV2 and TRBJ2-3; 7 bases align to TRBD1. This CDR3 contains 15 residues. Germline V gene lookup returns CDR1 SNHLY and CDR2 FYNNEI. V gave up 1 base and J gave up 10 bases; unmatched junction bases: 11. The CDR3 protein is CASSEEGQPPLAQYF. Here the CDR3 DNA reads TGTGCCAGCAGTGAAGAGGGACAGCCACCCTTGGCGCAGTATTTT.

The chain recombines TRBV7-2 with TRBJ1-5; D is possibly TRBD1 (5 bases). CDR3 length equals 15 residues. The V and J ends lost 4 bases and 7 bases respectively, with 17 bases between them. Germline V gene data show CDR1 as SGHTA and CDR2 as FQGNSA. DNA of the CDR3: TGTGCCAGCAGCTCCCAAGGGGCCAATAAGCAGCCCCAGCATTTT. The encoded protein is CASSSQGANKQPQHF.

The gene calls are TRBV11-3 and TRBJ2-3, with TRBD2 matching over 9 bases. CDR1 is SGHNT and CDR2 is YENEEA in the germline V gene. The CDR3 sequence is 17 residues long. Unmatched junction bases numbered 7, after V lost 3 bases and J lost 0 bases. The CDR3, as DNA: TGTGCCAGCAGCTTTTCTTCAGCGGGGGGAAGCACAGATACGCAGTATTTT. Translating gives CASSFSSAGGSTDTQYF.

The chain joins TRBV18 to TRBJ2-7, with 7 bases fitting TRBD1. The CDR3 extends over 17 amino acids. Germline values: CDR1 KGHSH, CDR2 LQKENI. V trimming: 3 bases; J trimming: 0 bases; junction bases outside the gene matches: 11. The chain's CDR3 is CASSPTQGGTASYEQYF. The DNA of the CDR3 is TGTGCCAGCTCACCTACCCAGGGTGGGACAGCCTCCTACGAGCAGTACTTC. The variable domain in full, completed from reference TRBV18 and TRBJ2-7, reads NAGVMQNPRHLVRRRGQEARLRCSPMKGHSHVYWYRQLPEEGLKFMVYLQKENIIDESGMPKERFSAEFPKEGPSILRIQQVVRGDSAAYFCASSPTQGGTASYEQYFGPGTRLTVT.

The CDR3 sequence is CASSLGGGLAGEAFYEQYF. CDR3 bases: TGTGCCAGCAGCTTAGGAGGGGGACTAGCGGGAGAGGCATTCTACGAGCAGTACTTC. This chain links TRBV11-3 with TRBJ2-7; TRBD2 matches at 14 bases. The germline CDR1 and CDR2 sequences are SGHNT and YENEEA. Trimming at V came to 1 base and at J to 3 bases, leaving 11 bases not matched to a gene. This CDR3 spans 19 amino acids.

This clone was counted between two and nine times. This rearrangement joins TRBV18 to TRBJ2-2, with TRBD1 identical over 7 bases. Germline CDR1 reads KGHSH; CDR2 reads LQKENI. The J segment lost 3 bases and the V segment lost 5 bases, leaving 9 bases of the junction unmatched. The CDR3 runs to 16 residues. DNA of the CDR3: TGTGCCAGCTCAACTTCGACAGGGTCAGACACCGGGGAGCTGTTTTTT. Its translation: CASSTSTGSDTGELFF.

The chain carries TRBV9 and TRBJ2-7; D is uncertain. Germline-derived CDR1 and CDR2 are SGDLS and YYNGEE. Trimming shortened V by 3 bases and J by 3 bases, and 7 bases separated the two germline ends. The CDR3 length is 12 residues. As DNA, the CDR3 is TGTGCCAGCAGCGATGGCGGCTACGAGCAGTACTTC. This encodes CASSDGGYEQYF.